Listed below are T cell receptor beta chains from one sample, sequenced in a study of OX40 agonist ivuxolimab in advanced cancers. Sequenced by immunoSEQ multiplex PCR; TCRdb stores in-frame clones only, minus some. The data contain tens of thousands of clones, approximately 90% of them seen just once; the ten biggest clones take up 0.94%. The source was CD4+ or CD8+ T cells sorted from blood, collected in a trial of the OX40 agonist ivuxolimab. The receptor set was obtained from an adult with an advanced solid tumor such as melanoma, head and neck, liver or kidney cancer. Each CDR3 is given with its conserved first and last residue. D genes are given only for firm matches. Clone sizes are given selectively: once, few, many, or a class where the clone is expanded.

V gene	J gene	D gene	clone size	CDR3 length	CDR3 DNA	CDR3 protein
TRBV10-1	TRBJ1-4	TRBD1	.	14	TGCGCCAGCAGTGAAGGGGGCAAGGAGGAAAAACTGTTTTTT	CASSEGGKEEKLFF
TRBV18	TRBJ2-1	.	.	19	TGTGCCAGCTCACCAAAAGCGTGGGGGGACCCTACGGGTTACAATGAGCAGTTCTTC	CASSPKAWGDPTGYNEQFF
TRBV5-1	TRBJ2-4	TRBD2	.	18	TGCGCCAGCAGCTTGTTCTCTAGCGGGAGATCGGCCAAAAACATTCAGTACTTC	CASSLFSSGRSAKNIQYF
TRBV29-1	TRBJ2-5	TRBD1	.	14	TGCAGCGTCGGAGACAACAGGGGTGGAGAGACCCAGTACTTC	CSVGDNRGGETQYF
TRBV30	TRBJ2-7	TRBD1	.	13	TGTGCCTGGATGTCGGGGACAGGGCGGGAGCAGTACTTC	CAWMSGTGREQYF
TRBV9	TRBJ2-7	TRBD2	.	16	TGTGCCAGCAGCGTCCAGGCTAGCGGTCCGTCCTACGAGCAGTACTTC	CASSVQASGPSYEQYF
TRBV6-5	TRBJ1-5	.	.	14	TGTGCCAGCACCGAGACAGGTAGCAATCAGCCCCAGCATTTT	CASTETGSNQPQHF
TRBV4-2	TRBJ1-2	TRBD1	.	15	TGTGCCAGCAGCCGGACGGAGGGACAGGGAGGTAGCTACACCTTC	CASSRTEGQGGSYTF
TRBV6-4	TRBJ2-1	TRBD1	.	16	TGTGCCAGCAGTGACTACAGGGGGGCCTCCTACAATGAGCAGTTCTTC	CASSDYRGASYNEQFF
TRBV19	TRBJ1-2	TRBD1	.	15	TGTGCCAGTAGTCCTGACAGGGGTGTAGGGTATGGCTACACCTTC	CASSPDRGVGYGYTF
TRBV5-8	TRBJ2-7	.	.	15	TGTGCCAGCAGCTTGGCGACCGGGGACCTAGGTCGGCAGTACTTC	CASSLATGDLGRQYF
TRBV25-1	TRBJ2-5	.	.	11	TGTGCCAGCTCCCGGGCGGAGACCCAGTACTTC	CASSRAETQYF
TRBV30	TRBJ2-7	.	.	12	TGTGCCTGGAGTGTACTTAGGTACGAGCAGTACTTC	CAWSVLRYEQYF
TRBV11-2	TRBJ2-3	TRBD1	.	18	TGTGCCAGCAGCGGCGTCCGGGACAGGGGTCTATGGGGAGATACGCAGTATTTT	CASSGVRDRGLWGDTQYF
TRBV2	TRBJ2-2	TRBD1	.	17	TGTGCCAGCAGTCAACTTAGACAGGGGGCAGTCACCGGGGAGCTGTTTTTT	CASSQLRQGAVTGELFF
TRBV6-5	TRBJ2-7	TRBD2	.	15	TGTGCCAGCAGAGCTGGACTAGCGGGAGCCAACGAGCAGTACTTC	CASRAGLAGANEQYF
TRBV28	TRBJ1-2	.	.	14	TGTGCCAGCAGGGCTCGAGGAGGTGGCTATGGCTACACCTTC	CASRARGGGYGYTF
TRBV28	TRBJ1-6	.	.	11	TGTGCCAGCAGTTCCCGGGAGGTCCTCCACTTT	CASSSREVLHF
TRBV7-2	TRBJ2-1	TRBD1	.	14	TGTGCCAGCAGCCCGGGACAGCCTTACAATGAGCAGTTCTTC	CASSPGQPYNEQFF
TRBV6-6	TRBJ2-7	TRBD1	.	15	TGTGCCAGCAGTAACCGGGACAGGGGGACCTACGAGCAGTACTTC	CASSNRDRGTYEQYF
TRBV21-1	TRBJ2-7	.	.	15	TGTGCCAGCAGCAAAGTGTCGGCGAGGGGCTACGAGCAGTACTTC	CASSKVSARGYEQYF
TRBV5-4	TRBJ1-2	TRBD1	.	15	TGTGCCAGCAGCTCCGGGACAGGGGCCAACTATGGCTACACCTTC	CASSSGTGANYGYTF
TRBV5-6	TRBJ1-1	.	few	11	TGTGCCAGCAGCTTGGTCACTGAAGCTTTCTTT	CASSLVTEAFF
TRBV4-1	TRBJ1-2	.	.	16	TGCGCCAGCAGCCAAGATAATAGCGCAGGAAACTATGGCTACACCTTC	CASSQDNSAGNYGYTF
TRBV28	TRBJ2-1	.	few	13	TGTGCCAGCAGGCCAGATCCTGTCAATGAGCAGTTCTTC	CASRPDPVNEQFF
TRBV28	TRBJ1-5	.	.	15	TGTGCCAGCAGTTCACAGGGTTATGGAAATCAGCCCCAGCATTTT	CASSSQGYGNQPQHF
TRBV4-2	TRBJ2-7	TRBD2	once	16	TGTGCCAGCAGCCAAGATTTGACTAGCGGACCCTACGAGCAGTACTTC	CASSQDLTSGPYEQYF
TRBV5-1	TRBJ2-3	.	.	15	TGCGCCAGCAGCTTGGAAGCAGGGGGCACAGATACGCAGTATTTT	CASSLEAGGTDTQYF
TRBV5-5	TRBJ1-6	TRBD1	.	17	TGTGCCAGCAGCCGGACAGGGTCGAGCTCCTATAATTCACCCCTCCACTTT	CASSRTGSSSYNSPLHF
TRBV9	TRBJ2-2	.	.	15	TGTGCCAGCAAATTTAGTCAGCGTGGGCCCGGGGAGCTGTTTTTT	CASKFSQRGPGELFF
TRBV5-1	TRBJ2-3	.	few	15	TGCGCCAGCAGCCCGGGACCGTTCAGCACAGATACGCAGTATTTT	CASSPGPFSTDTQYF
TRBV18	TRBJ2-5	TRBD2	.	15	TGTGCCAGCTCACCACCAGCGGGGGCGCGAGAGACCCAGTACTTC	CASSPPAGARETQYF
TRBV4-1	TRBJ1-6	.	.	15	TGCGCCAGCAGCCAAGATGCCGGAGTTAATTCACCCCTCCACTTT	CASSQDAGVNSPLHF
TRBV28	TRBJ1-5	.	.	15	TGTGCCAGCAGAGCCCCGGGGGGGGGCAATCAGCCCCAGCATTTT	CASRAPGGGNQPQHF
TRBV10-3	TRBJ1-1	.	.	11	TGTGCCATCAGTGACCGACTCGAAGCTTTCTTT	CAISDRLEAFF
TRBV18	TRBJ1-6	.	.	15	TGTGCCAGCTCACAGGGGCAGCCGTCGAATTCACCCCTCCACTTT	CASSQGQPSNSPLHF
TRBV9	TRBJ1-2	.	.	14	TGTGCCAGCAGCGTAGAGGCCCAGGGAAGTGGCTACACCTTC	CASSVEAQGSGYTF
TRBV5-1	TRBJ1-2	.	.	16	TGCGCCAGCAGCTTGGCCTCTGACGCAGGTTACTATGGCTACACCTTC	CASSLASDAGYYGYTF
TRBV30	TRBJ1-6	.	.	12	TGTGCCTGGAGTCCAATCAAGTCTCCCCTCCACTTT	CAWSPIKSPLHF
TRBV18	TRBJ2-7	TRBD1	.	15	TGTGCCAGCTCACCACGAAAGGACAGGGGGCCCGAGCAGTACTTC	CASSPRKDRGPEQYF
TRBV28	TRBJ2-7	TRBD2	.	16	TGTGCCAGCAGTCCTTCCGGACTAGCGTCGGGCTACGAGCAGTACTTC	CASSPSGLASGYEQYF
TRBV7-9	TRBJ1-2	TRBD1	.	15	TGTGCCAGCAGCCTTCTATCCACAGGGGCCAATGGCTACACCTTC	CASSLLSTGANGYTF
TRBV14	TRBJ1-5	TRBD1	once	16	TGTGCCAGCAGCCAACCCCGGGACAGGGCGAATCAGCCCCAGCATTTT	CASSQPRDRANQPQHF